What follows are 21 T cell receptor beta chains derived from one specimen sequenced in a study of Graves' ophthalmopathy and Graves' hyperthyroidism. RNA transcripts yielded amplified TCR beta CDR3 regions. In the first round, RT-PCR was carried out with HTBI primers, and a multiplex PCR formed the second round. TCRdb re-analysed the multiplex PCR reads in MiXCR, keeping a single row per CDR3 protein. The sample lists around 1.1 million distinct CDR3 sequences; roughly 35% were seen once. Sample: peripheral blood or thyroid tissue (not recorded which). Source of these receptors: an adult man with Graves' hyperthyroidism.

This clonotype was seen a handful of times. The rearrangement links TRBV20-1 to TRBJ2-7; no reliable D call. Germline V CDR1 and CDR2: DFQATT, SNEGSKA (reference sequence). The CDR3 length is 12 residues. Trimming took off 4 bases at V and 4 bases at J, with 11 bases between the two ends. As DNA, the CDR3 is TGCAGTGCTACGGCTGTGGGGTACGAGCAGTACTTC. The encoded protein is CSATAVGYEQYF.

This clonotype was recorded at least ten times. J is TRBJ2-7 and V is TRBV29-1; D tentatively fits TRBD1 or TRBD2 (6 bases each). CDR1 is SQVTM and CDR2 is ANQGSEA in the germline V gene. Trimming shortened V by 6 bases and J by 4 bases, and 16 bases separated the two germline ends. CDR3 length: 13 amino acids. The CDR3 is CSVRGGSRYEQYF. The CDR3 nucleotides are TGCAGCGTCCGAGGGGGGAGTAGGTACGAGCAGTACTTC.

Worth noting for this clonotype: The junction departs from germline at one end; a sequencing error may be responsible. The chain recombines TRBV14 with TRBJ2-5; no clear D. The CDR3 consists of 13 residues. Germline CDR1 is SGHDN and CDR2 is FVKESK. CDR3 coding DNA: TGTACCAGCTCACCACCCGGTCTGGAGACCCAGTACTTC. This codes for CTSSPPGLETQYF.

This CDR3 is CASSPLSVSYEQYF. CDR3 in DNA: TGTGCCAGCAGCCCCTTATCGGTCTCCTACGAGCAGTACTTC. The chain uses TRBV25-1 and TRBJ2-7; unclear D gene. CDR1 is MGHDK, CDR2 SYGVNS, per germline. The CDR3 has 14 residues. The V end lost 6 bases, the J end lost 0 bases, and 12 bases lay between the germline ends.

This chain connects TRBV20-1 to TRBJ2-5; perhaps TRBD1 as D (6 bases). CDR3 length: 17 residues. Per germline, CDR1 DFQATT and CDR2 SNEGSKA (reference sequence). V lost 4 bases and J lost 1, with 22 bases in between. CDR3 coding DNA: TGCAGTGCTACAAACTCAGTCGTGGGCAGGGGCCAAGAGACCCAGTACTTC. Amino acids: CSATNSVVGRGQETQYF.

The rearrangement links TRBV29-1 to TRBJ1-5; D remains unclear. The CDR3 is made up of 15 amino acids. The germline V gene has CDR1 SQVTM and CDR2 ANQGSEA. CDR3 coding DNA: TGCAGTGCTAGAAGTCTAGCGCAAGCTAGGGAGACCCAGCATTTT. The encoded protein is CSARSLAQARETQHF. The whole variable domain, filled in from reference TRBV29-1 and TRBJ1-5, reads SAVISQKPSRDICQRGTSLTIQCQVDSQVTMMFWYRQQPGQSLTLIATANQGSEATYESGFVIDKFPISRPNLTFSTLTVSNMSPEDSSIYLCSARSLAQARETQHFGDGTRLSIL.

The sample holds many counts of this clonotype. This rearrangement joins TRBV7-3 to TRBJ1-1; 9 bases match TRBD1. This CDR3 region has 14 residues. The V gene's germline CDR1 is SGHTA and CDR2 FQGTGA. The junction had 9 bases not matched to a gene; V was cut back by 5 bases and J by 8 bases. The DNA for the CDR3 is TGTGCCAGCAGCCCCAGGACAGGGGTTGCAGAAGCTTTCTTT. Protein sequence: CASSPRTGVAEAFF. The full variable domain, its missing parts supplied by reference TRBV7-3 and TRBJ1-1, is GAGVSQTPSNKVTEKGKYVELRCDPISGHTALYWYRQSLGQGPEFLIYFQGTGAADDSGLPNDRFFAVRPEGSVSTLKIQRTERGDSAVYLCASSPRTGVAEAFFGQGTRLTVV.

At least ten counts were recorded for this clonotype. The chain recombines TRBV7-9 with TRBJ2-7, with unresolved D. This CDR3 contains 18 residues. Trimming removed 1 base at V and 0 bases at J, with 19 bases between. Germline V CDR1 and CDR2: SEHNR, FQNEAQ (reference sequence). The CDR3 loop is CASSLVLLADPSSYEQYF. As DNA, the CDR3 is TGTGCCAGCAGCTTAGTTCTTCTTGCAGATCCAAGCTCCTACGAGCAGTACTTC.

In this sample, this clonotype turned up a few times. The rearrangement links TRBV9 to TRBJ2-2; 12 nucleotides agree with TRBD2. The V gene end was trimmed by 3 bases and the J gene end by 7 bases; junction bases not matched to a gene: 10. Germline CDR1 SGDLS, CDR2 YYNGEE. The CDR3 covers 17 residues. In DNA, the CDR3 is TGTGCCAGCAGCGAATATATGACTAGCGGGAGCATCGGGGAGCTGTTTTTT. Residues: CASSEYMTSGSIGELFF.

Regarding this clonotype: This clone may be a read error of a much larger clone one base away. The CDR3 end shows no conserved phenylalanine or tryptophan, and so a read error is likely. The chain joins TRBV20-1 to TRBJ1-2; no clear D. The germline V gene has CDR1 DFQATT and CDR2 SNEGSKA (reference sequence). CDR3 size: 13 residues. V gave up 2 bases and J gave up 5 bases, with 12 bases separating them. CDR3 bases: TGCAGTGCTAGATACGCGACCGGTTATGGCTACACCCTC. Amino acids: CSARYATGYGYTL.

J is TRBJ1-2 and V is TRBV25-1; D may be TRBD1 (6 bases). Germline V gene sequence: CDR1 MGHDK, CDR2 SYGVNS. Trimming shortened V by 5 bases and J by 2 bases, and 15 bases separated the two germline ends. The CDR3 runs to 15 residues. CDR3 in amino acids: CASSLVGGVNYGYTF. CDR3 sequence (DNA): TGTGCCAGCAGTTTAGTGGGGGGCGTCAACTATGGCTACACCTTC.

This chain uses TRBV7-3 with TRBJ1-1, with TRBD1 matching 7 bases. The CDR3 has 13 amino acids. The germline gives CDR1 SGHTA, CDR2 FQGTGA. V was clipped by 7 bases and J by 11 bases; unmatched bases: 13. The CDR3 DNA follows: TGTGCCAGCACCCAGGGGTGGGACAGTGCGGCTTTCTTT. It yields the protein CASTQGWDSAAFF.

This clonotype came up a few times. V usage is TRBV6-5 and J usage is TRBJ2-6; 8 positions agree with TRBD1. With 10 bases clipped from V and 0 bases from J, the junction kept 11 bases outside the gene matches. This CDR3 has 17 residues. CDR1 is MNHEY and CDR2 is SVGAGI in the germline V gene. The CDR3 DNA follows: TGTGCCATACTCCGACAGGGGCCCTTCTCTGGGGCCAACGTCCTGACTTTC. Translated, it gives CAILRQGPFSGANVLTF.

This clonotype appeared a few times. CDR3 bases: TGTGCCAGCAGACATAGCGGGGCCTTCTACGAGCAGTACTTC. As protein: CASRHSGAFYEQYF. The rearrangement joins TRBV12-3 or TRBV12-4 to TRBJ2-7; 8 positions agree with TRBD2. The trim removed 6 bases at V and 3 bases at J, leaving 7 bases unmatched. The CDR3 is 14 amino acids.

The table lists this clonotype with a few counts. The chain is built from TRBV20-1 and TRBJ2-5, with TRBD1 identical over 10 bases. CDR1 and CDR2 from the germline V gene are DFQATT and SNEGSKA (reference sequence). Unmatched junction bases numbered 12, after V lost 3 bases and J lost 5 bases. The CDR3 runs 16 residues. DNA of the CDR3: TGCAGTGCTAGCCGAGGGACAGGGGACCTGAGGGAGACCCAGTACTTC. This translates into CSASRGTGDLRETQYF.

This clonotype was seen ten or more times. This sequence joins TRBV5-8 and TRBJ1-6, with TRBD1 identical over 8 bases. J was trimmed by 9 bases and V by 2 bases; bases with no gene match: 4. Germline V gene sequence: CDR1 SGHTS, CDR2 YDEGEE. This CDR3 has 14 amino acids. The CDR3 DNA follows: TGTGCCAGCAGCTTAACAGGGGGAACTTCACCCCTCCACTTT. The encoded protein is CASSLTGGTSPLHF. The variable domain in full, completed from reference TRBV5-8 and TRBJ1-6, reads EAGVTQSPTHLIKTRGQQATLRCSPISGHTSVYWYQQALGLGLQFLLWYDEGEERNRGNFPPRFSGRQFPNYSSELNVNALELEDSALYLCASSLTGGTSPLHFGNGTRLTVT.

The table lists this clonotype with many counts. CDR3 amino acids: CASAWDASSYEQYF. CDR3 nucleotides: TGTGCCAGCGCTTGGGACGCAAGCTCCTACGAGCAGTACTTC. The gene calls are TRBV7-9 and TRBJ2-7; either TRBD1 or TRBD2 may fit D (5 bases each). Trimming left V 8 bases short and J 0 bases short, with 14 bases between. The V gene's germline CDR1 is SEHNR and CDR2 FQNEAQ (reference sequence). This CDR3 is built from 14 residues.

V gene TRBV7-2 combines with J gene TRBJ1-2; D gene ambiguous. Deletions cut 6 bases from V and 12 bases from J, with 11 bases between. CDR3 length equals 10 residues. CDR1 SGHTA and CDR2 FQGNSA come from the germline V gene. The CDR3 loop is CASRPLGNTF. The DNA of the CDR3 is TGTGCCAGCAGACCCCTTGGAAACACCTTC.

This clonotype was seen more than once but under ten times. The rearrangement uses TRBV12-3 or TRBV12-4 and TRBJ1-3; D might be TRBD1 (5 bases). The CDR3 runs 17 residues. Deletions cut 1 base from V and 3 bases from J, with 16 bases between. The DNA of the CDR3 is TGTGCCAGCAGTTTAGGGAATGAGAAGGGGCGTGGAAACACCATATATTTT. It codes for CASSLGNEKGRGNTIYF.

This clonotype was observed many times. V and J are TRBV7-2 and TRBJ2-5; 8 bases align to TRBD2. This CDR3 is built from 17 residues. V lost 1 base to trimming and J lost 1 base; unmatched junction nucleotides: 8. Germline CDR1 and CDR2: SGHTA and FQGNSA. The CDR3 sequence: CASSLGRLAGTQETQYF. The CDR3, as DNA: TGTGCCAGCAGCTTAGGGCGCCTAGCGGGCACCCAAGAGACCCAGTACTTC.

Ten or more counts support this clonotype. CDR3 protein: CAISHPLQGLLQEKLFF. CDR3 nucleotides: TGTGCCATCAGTCACCCCCTACAGGGTCTCTTACAAGAAAAACTGTTTTTT. This chain joins TRBV10-3 and TRBJ1-4; possible D gene TRBD1, 6 bases. This CDR3 is built from 17 residues. Germline V lookup: CDR1 ENHRY, CDR2 SYGVKD. Between the trimmed V and J ends, which lost 5 bases and 8 bases, there was a span of 24 bases.